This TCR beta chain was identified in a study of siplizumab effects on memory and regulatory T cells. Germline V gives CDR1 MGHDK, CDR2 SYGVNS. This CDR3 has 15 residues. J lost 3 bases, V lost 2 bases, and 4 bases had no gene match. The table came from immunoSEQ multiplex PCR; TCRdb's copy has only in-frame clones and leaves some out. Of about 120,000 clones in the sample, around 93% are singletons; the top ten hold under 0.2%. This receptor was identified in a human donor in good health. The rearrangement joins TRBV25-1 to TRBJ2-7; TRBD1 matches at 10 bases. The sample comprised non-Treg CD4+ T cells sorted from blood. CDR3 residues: CASSEPGTGVYEQYF. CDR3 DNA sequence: TGTGCCAGCAGTGAACCCGGGACAGGGGTCTACGAGCAGTACTTC.